This T cell receptor (beta chain) was retrieved from a study of control samples from healthy donors and cancer patients. Using immunoSEQ multiplex PCR, the repertoire was profiled, and TCRdb retains in-frame clones only, with some absent. The sample carries 95,000 to 150,000 clones, more than 75% recorded once. The sample was blood. The sequence came from a man younger than 30 in good health.

The CDR3 nucleotides read TGTGCCAGCAGCCAATATGCCCCCAATGAGCAGTTCTTC. Amino acids: CASSQYAPNEQFF. The gene calls are TRBV14 and TRBJ2-1; unclear D gene. This CDR3 spans 13 amino acids. The V and J ends lost 2 bases and 6 bases respectively, with 8 bases between them. CDR1 and CDR2 (germline): SGHDN, FVKESK.